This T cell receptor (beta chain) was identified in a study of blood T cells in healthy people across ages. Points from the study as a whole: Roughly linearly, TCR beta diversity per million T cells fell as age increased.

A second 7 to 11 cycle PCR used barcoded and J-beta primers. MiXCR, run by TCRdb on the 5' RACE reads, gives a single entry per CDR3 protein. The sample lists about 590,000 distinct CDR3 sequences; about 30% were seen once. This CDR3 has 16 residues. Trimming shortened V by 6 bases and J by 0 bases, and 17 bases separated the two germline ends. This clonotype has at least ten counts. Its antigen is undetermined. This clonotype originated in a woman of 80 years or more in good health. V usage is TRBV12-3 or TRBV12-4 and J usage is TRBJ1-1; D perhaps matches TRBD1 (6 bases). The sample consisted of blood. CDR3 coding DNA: TGTGCCAGCAGGCCCAGGGGTTTGGGATTGAACACTGAAGCTTTCTTT. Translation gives CASRPRGLGLNTEAFF.